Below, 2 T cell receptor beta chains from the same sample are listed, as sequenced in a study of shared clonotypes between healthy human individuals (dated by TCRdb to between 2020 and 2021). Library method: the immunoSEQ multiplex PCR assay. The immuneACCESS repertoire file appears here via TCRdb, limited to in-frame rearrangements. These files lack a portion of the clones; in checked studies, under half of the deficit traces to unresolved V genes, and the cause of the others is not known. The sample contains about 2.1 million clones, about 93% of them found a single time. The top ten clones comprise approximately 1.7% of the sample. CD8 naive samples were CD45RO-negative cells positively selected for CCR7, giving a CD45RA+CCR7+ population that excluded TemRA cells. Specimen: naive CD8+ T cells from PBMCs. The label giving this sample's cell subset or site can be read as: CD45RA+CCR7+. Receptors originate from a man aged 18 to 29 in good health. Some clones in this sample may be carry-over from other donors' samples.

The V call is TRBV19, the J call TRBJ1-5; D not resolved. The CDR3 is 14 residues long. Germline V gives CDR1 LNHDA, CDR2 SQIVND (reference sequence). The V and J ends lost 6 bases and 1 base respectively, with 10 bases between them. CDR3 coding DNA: TGTGCCAGTAGCAATATAATAAGCAATCAGCCCCAGCATTTT. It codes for CASSNIISNQPQHF. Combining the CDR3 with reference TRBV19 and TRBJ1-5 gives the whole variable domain DGGITQSPKYLFRKEGQNVTLSCEQNLNHDAMYWYRQDPGQGLRLIYYSQIVNDFQKGDIAEGYSVSREKKESFPLTVTSAQKNPTAFYLCASSNIISNQPQHFGDGTRLSIL.

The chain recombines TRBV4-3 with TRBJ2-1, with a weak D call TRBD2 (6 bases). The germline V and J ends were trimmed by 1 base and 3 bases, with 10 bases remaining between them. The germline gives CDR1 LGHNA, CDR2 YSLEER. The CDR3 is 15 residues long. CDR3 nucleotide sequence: TGCGCCAGCAGCCAAGGCCGGGGGATCTACAATGAGCAGTTCTTC. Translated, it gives CASSQGRGIYNEQFF.